The clone carrying this T cell receptor beta chain occurred a few times. This sample was taken from a study of human T cells and chemical hapten exposure. One entry per CDR3 protein, called by TCRdb with MiXCR from the RACE reads. The top ten hold 1.1% to 1.5% of the sample, which has about 80,000 distinct CDR3 sequences, 10% seen once. Time point noted: patch test 1, 2 weeks after DPC sensitization. The treatment is: therapeutic diphenylcyclopropenone sensitization with weekly scalp DPC. Unmatched junction bases numbered 7, after V lost 3 bases and J lost 4 bases. The CDR3 has 15 amino acids. CDR1 SGHAT and CDR2 FQNNGV come from the germline V gene.

This rearrangement joins TRBV11-2 to TRBJ2-3; 7 positions match TRBD2. The specimen comprised whole blood, sampled in connection with sensitization to the hapten diphenylcyclopropenone (DPC). The clonotype comes from a woman between 45 and 60 years old with alopecia areata. Some clones in this sample may be carry-over from other donors' samples. CDR3 bases: TGTGCCAGCAGCTTGGGGGGAGGGCCGGCAGATACGCAGTATTTT. The encoded protein is CASSLGGGPADTQYF.